The TCR beta chain described here comes from a study of OX40 agonist ivuxolimab in advanced cancers. Study context: The treatment was a fully human IgG2 OX40 agonist, ivuxolimab. People in dose escalation had one of these cancers: hepatocellular carcinoma, melanoma, renal cell or head and neck cancer.

The table lists this clone with a few counts. Its antigen is not identified. Study outcomes and limitations: The mean number of expanded clones was higher in CD8+ T cells than in CD4+.

Assay used: immunoSEQ multiplex PCR; TCRdb lists only in-frame clones, some missing. The sample lists about 91,000 clones, around 84% occurring once. V was pared by 0 bases and J by 5 bases, with 6 bases between. The CDR3 is 13 amino acids. Germline loops: CDR1 MNHEY, CDR2 SVGAGI. V usage is TRBV6-5 and J usage is TRBJ2-3, with no clear D. Sequenced material: CD4+ or CD8+ T cells sorted from blood, taken in a trial of the OX40 agonist ivuxolimab. The receptor was derived from an adult with an advanced solid tumor such as melanoma, head and neck, liver or kidney cancer. CDR3 region: CASSYSMGDTQYF. The CDR3 coding sequence is TGTGCCAGCAGTTACTCGATGGGAGATACGCAGTATTTT.